A selection of T cell receptor beta chains follows, all from one sample in a study of blood T cell repertoires in COVID-19. Method: immunoSEQ multiplex PCR; TCRdb's copy keeps in-frame clones and lacks some. The sample includes roughly 130,000 clones, almost 85% of them seen just once. The sequenced material came from PBMCs or T cells enriched from blood (not recorded which). These receptor sequences come from a man aged 35 to 55 with acute COVID-19. Both conserved end residues are part of each CDR3. The D gene is left open where the match is weak. Clone size is not always given. Where it is, it says once, few, many or a class for expanded clones.

.	TRBV27	TRBJ1-1	14	.	CASSLSGGSTEAFF	TGTGCCAGCAGTTTATCGGGAGGGAGCACTGAAGCTTTCTTT
.	TRBV4-3	TRBJ2-5	15	.	CASSQDGLPKETQYF	TGCGCCAGCAGCCAAGATGGCCTCCCCAAAGAGACCCAGTACTTC
.	TRBV18	TRBJ2-2	15	.	CASSPQLQGAGELFF	TGTGCCAGCTCACCACAACTACAGGGCGCCGGGGAGCTGTTTTTT
.	TRBV11-2	TRBJ1-1	14	.	CASSLWDTYTEAFF	TGTGCCAGCAGCTTATGGGACACTTACACTGAAGCTTTCTTT
.	TRBV2	TRBJ1-6	13	once	CASNDRYNSPLHF	TGTGCCAGCAACGACAGATATAATTCACCCCTCCACTTT
.	TRBV3-1/TRBV3-2	TRBJ1-4	15	.	CASSQDGRGGEKLFF	TGTGCCAGCAGCCAAGACGGCAGGGGTGGGGAAAAACTGTTTTTT
TRBD1	TRBV6-2/TRBV6-3	TRBJ2-7	14	.	CASSTRDRIYEQYF	TGTGCCAGCAGTACCCGGGACAGGATCTACGAGCAGTACTTC
TRBD2	TRBV5-4	TRBJ2-3	16	.	CASSLQRGGDTDTQYF	TGTGCCAGCAGCTTGCAGCGGGGGGGTGACACAGATACGCAGTATTTT
TRBD1	TRBV5-6	TRBJ2-3	15	.	CASSPDRGWADTQYF	TGTGCCAGCAGCCCTGACAGGGGTTGGGCAGATACGCAGTATTTT
TRBD1	TRBV28	TRBJ2-7	14	.	CASSSRQGVYEQYF	TGTGCCAGCAGTTCTCGACAGGGGGTCTACGAGCAGTACTTC
.	TRBV5-1	TRBJ1-1	15	.	CASSLGYQSNTEAFF	TGCGCCAGCAGCTTGGGGTACCAGTCCAACACTGAAGCTTTCTTT
TRBD1	TRBV10-3	TRBJ2-7	14	.	CAIRRTGILYEQYF	TGTGCCATCAGGAGGACAGGGATTCTCTACGAGCAGTACTTC
.	TRBV5-6	TRBJ2-2	17	.	CASSLGLRWQYTGELFF	TGTGCCAGCAGCTTGGGATTGCGGTGGCAGTACACCGGGGAGCTGTTTTTT
.	TRBV19	TRBJ1-5	17	.	CASSPLSGWGDNQPQHF	TGTGCCAGTAGTCCCTTATCAGGGTGGGGCGACAATCAGCCCCAGCATTTT
TRBD1	TRBV12-5	TRBJ2-2	20	once	CASGLELSGTGNFRTGELFF	TGTGCTAGTGGTTTGGAGCTTTCCGGGACAGGGAATTTTCGCACCGGGGAGCTGTTTTTT
.	TRBV3-1/TRBV3-2	TRBJ1-5	19	.	CASSQDPQGLDFSNQPQHF	TGTGCCAGCAGCCAAGATCCCCAGGGACTCGATTTTAGCAATCAGCCCCAGCATTTT
.	TRBV27	TRBJ1-6	15	.	CASSPGRGESSPLHF	TGTGCCAGCAGTCCTGGGAGAGGCGAGAGTTCACCCCTCCACTTT
TRBD2	TRBV7-9	TRBJ2-7	16	.	CASSPPGEGPSYEQYF	TGTGCCAGCAGCCCCCCGGGGGAGGGCCCTAGCTACGAGCAGTACTTC
.	TRBV4-2	TRBJ1-3	17	.	CASSSAQVGLPGNTIYF	TGTGCCAGCAGCTCAGCGCAAGTCGGATTACCTGGAAACACCATATATTTT
.	TRBV3-1/TRBV3-2	TRBJ1-1	14	.	CASSQVSQGAEAFF	TGTGCCAGCAGCCAAGTATCTCAGGGCGCTGAAGCTTTCTTT
.	TRBV12-3/TRBV12-4	TRBJ2-3	12	.	CASSQDTDTQYF	TGTGCCAGCAGCCAGGACACAGATACGCAGTATTTT
.	TRBV12-5	TRBJ2-1	12	.	CASGLQYNEQFF	TGTGCTAGTGGTCTCCAGTACAATGAGCAGTTCTTC
.	TRBV18	TRBJ2-1	15	.	CASSPRGSGINEQFF	TGTGCCAGCTCACCACGCGGTAGCGGTATCAATGAGCAGTTCTTC
.	TRBV4-3	TRBJ2-5	16	.	CASSLLVGTQQETQYF	TGCGCCAGCAGCCTTCTTGTCGGGACTCAACAAGAGACCCAGTACTTC
.	TRBV10-3	TRBJ2-4	16	.	CAISESARGRLNIQYF	TGTGCCATCAGTGAGTCGGCGCGGGGCCGGCTCAACATTCAGTACTTC
.	TRBV28	TRBJ1-2	12	few	CASSSTPYGYTF	TGTGCCAGCAGTTCGACACCATATGGCTACACCTTC